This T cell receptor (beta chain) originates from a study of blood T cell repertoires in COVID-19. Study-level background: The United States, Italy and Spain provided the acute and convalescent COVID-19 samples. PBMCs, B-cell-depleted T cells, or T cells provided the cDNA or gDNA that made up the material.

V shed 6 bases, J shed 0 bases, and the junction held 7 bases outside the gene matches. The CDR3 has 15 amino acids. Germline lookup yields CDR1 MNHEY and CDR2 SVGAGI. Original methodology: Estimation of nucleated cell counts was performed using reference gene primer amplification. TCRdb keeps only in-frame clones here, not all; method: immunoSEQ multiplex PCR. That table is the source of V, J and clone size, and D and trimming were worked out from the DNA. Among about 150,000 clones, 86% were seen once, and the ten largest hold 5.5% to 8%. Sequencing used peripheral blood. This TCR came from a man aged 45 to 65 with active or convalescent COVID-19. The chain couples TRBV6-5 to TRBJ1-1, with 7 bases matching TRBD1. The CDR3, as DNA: TGTGCCAGCAGCCGTGGAGGGGGCATGAACACTGAAGCTTTCTTT. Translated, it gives CASSRGGGMNTEAFF.